One and the same sample provided the 10 T cell receptor beta chains below, sequenced in a study of shared clonotypes between healthy human individuals. CD8 cells regarded as naive lacked CD45RO, were positively chosen for CCR7, and omitted terminally differentiated effector memory CD45RA+ cells. Only in-frame clones appear in the TCRdb table, and some are missing; sequencing was by immunoSEQ multiplex PCR. In the table there are nearly 600,000 clones, roughly 95% of which are singletons. Specimen: naive CD8+ T cells sorted from blood. These receptors all come from a woman between 25 and 40 years old in good health.

This chain links TRBV4-2 with TRBJ2-3, with no clear D. CDR1 and CDR2 (germline): LGHNA, YNFKEQ. V shed 0 bases and J shed 1 base, with 11 bases lying between them. The length of the CDR3 is 16 residues. For the CDR3, the DNA is TGTGCCAGCAGCCAAGACTTGCGTGGCGGCACAGATACGCAGTATTTT. Translating it yields CASSQDLRGGTDTQYF.

The CDR3 DNA sequence: TGTGCCAGCAGAACGGGGGGGAGGGGAACGGATTCCTACGAGCAGTACTTC. Protein product: CASRTGGRGTDSYEQYF. This chain links TRBV27 with TRBJ2-7; 8 bases align to TRBD2. Germline-derived CDR1 and CDR2 are MNHEY and SMNVEV (reference sequence). This CDR3 comprises 17 residues. With V trimmed by 6 bases and J by 1 base, 14 bases remained unmatched.

J is TRBJ1-3 and V is TRBV30; D remains unclear. This CDR3 is built from 12 residues. Germline CDR1 is GTSNPN and CDR2 is SVGIG (reference sequence). Trimming took off 0 bases at V and 3 bases at J, with 3 bases between the two ends. The CDR3 loop reads CAWSVFGNTIYF. In DNA form, the CDR3 reads TGTGCCTGGAGTGTATTTGGAAACACCATATATTTT. The whole variable domain, remainder taken from reference TRBV30 and TRBJ1-3, is SQTIHQWPATLVQPVGSPLSLECTVEGTSNPNLYWYRQAAGRGLQLLFYSVGIGQISSEVPQNLSASRPQDRQFILSSKKLLLSDSGFYLCAWSVFGNTIYFGEGSWLTVV.

V gene TRBV2 combines with J gene TRBJ1-6; D ambiguous. Trimming pared 3 bases from V and 0 bases from J, leaving 12 bases between. This CDR3 has 17 residues. CDR1 is SNHLY, CDR2 FYNNEI, per germline. The CDR3 nucleotides are TGTGCCAGCAGTGATTTCAGATCCTACTCCTATAATTCACCCCTCCACTTT. Translation gives CASSDFRSYSYNSPLHF.

The chain links TRBV15 to TRBJ2-6; TRBD2 aligns across 10 bases. The CDR3 spans 17 residues. With V trimmed by 6 bases and J by 0 bases, 5 bases remained unmatched. In germline, CDR1 is LNHNV, CDR2 YYDKDF (reference sequence). Here the CDR3 DNA reads TGTGCCACCAGGCTAAGCGGGAGGGCCTCTGGGGCCAACGTCCTGACTTTC. This gives the protein CATRLSGRASGANVLTF.

The chain has TRBV7-2 and TRBJ2-5, with 11 bases lining up with TRBD2. This CDR3 has 15 amino acids. V was clipped by 6 bases and J by 2 bases; unmatched bases: 5. Germline V CDR1 and CDR2: SGHTA, FQGNSA. As DNA, the CDR3 is TGTGCCAGCAGACTAGGACTAGCGGGTCAAGAGACCCAGTACTTC. Protein: CASRLGLAGQETQYF.

The J gene is TRBJ2-5, the V gene TRBV2; D not certain. The better agreement between TRBJ2-7 and the DNA end casts doubt on the J call. The CDR3 totals 12 residues. Germline V lookup: CDR1 SNHLY, CDR2 FYNNEI. CDR3 amino acids: CASLGLTYEQYF. The CDR3 DNA follows: TGTGCCAGCCTAGGCTTGACCTACGAGCAGTACTTC.

On this clone: The same CDR3 is also encoded by other DNA sequences in this sample. The chain links TRBV29-1 to TRBJ2-1; D unresolved. This CDR3 contains 11 residues. Per the germline V gene, CDR1 is SQVTM and CDR2 is ANQGSEA. The ends were cut back, 3 bases at V and 4 bases at J, with 4 bases in the middle. CDR3 nucleotide sequence: TGCAGCGTTGAGCTGTACAATGAGCAGTTCTTC. This sequence encodes CSVELYNEQFF.

V usage is TRBV19 and J usage is TRBJ1-2, with D tentatively TRBD1 (6 bases). Looked up from germline, CDR1 is LNHDA and CDR2 is SQIVND (reference sequence). V shed 1 base and J shed 6 bases, with 12 bases lying between them. The CDR3 spans 14 residues. CDR3 sequence: CASSIVGGGDGYTF. CDR3 nucleotides: TGTGCCAGTAGTATAGTAGGCGGGGGCGATGGCTACACCTTC.

The chain combines TRBV4-1 with TRBJ1-1, with D tentatively TRBD1 (6 bases). Trimming cost V 3 bases and J 3 bases, with 26 bases left between them. CDR1 and CDR2 from the germline V gene are MGHRA and YSYEKL. The CDR3 is 19 residues long. CDR3 in amino acids: CASSHFPPTPGAGDTEAFF. CDR3 nucleotides: TGCGCCAGCAGCCACTTCCCTCCGACTCCAGGGGCGGGGGACACTGAAGCTTTCTTT.